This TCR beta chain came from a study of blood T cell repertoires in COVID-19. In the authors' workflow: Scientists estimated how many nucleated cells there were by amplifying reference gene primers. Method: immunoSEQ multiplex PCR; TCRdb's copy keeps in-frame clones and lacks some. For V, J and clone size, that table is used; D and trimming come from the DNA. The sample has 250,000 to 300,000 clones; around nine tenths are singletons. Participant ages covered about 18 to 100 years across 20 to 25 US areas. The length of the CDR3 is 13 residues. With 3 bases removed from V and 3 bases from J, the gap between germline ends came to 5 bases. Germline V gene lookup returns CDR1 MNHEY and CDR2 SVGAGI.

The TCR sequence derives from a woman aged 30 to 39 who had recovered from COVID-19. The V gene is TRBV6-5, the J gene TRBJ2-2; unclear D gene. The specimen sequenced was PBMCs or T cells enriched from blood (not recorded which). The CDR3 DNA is TGTGCCAGCAGTTATACGGACACCGGGGAGCTGTTTTTT. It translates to CASSYTDTGELFF.